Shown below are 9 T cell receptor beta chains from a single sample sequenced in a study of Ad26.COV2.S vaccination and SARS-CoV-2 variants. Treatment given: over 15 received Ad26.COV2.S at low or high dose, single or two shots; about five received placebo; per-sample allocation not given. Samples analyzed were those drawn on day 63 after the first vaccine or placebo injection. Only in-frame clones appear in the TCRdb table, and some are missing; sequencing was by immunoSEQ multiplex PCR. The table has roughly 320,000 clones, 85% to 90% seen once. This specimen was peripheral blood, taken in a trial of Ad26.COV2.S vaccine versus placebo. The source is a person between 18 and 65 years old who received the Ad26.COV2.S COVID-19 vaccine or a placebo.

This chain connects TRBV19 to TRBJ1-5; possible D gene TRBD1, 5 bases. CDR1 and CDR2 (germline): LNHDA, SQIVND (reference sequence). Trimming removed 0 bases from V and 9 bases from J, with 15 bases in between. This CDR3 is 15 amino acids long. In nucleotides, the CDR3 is TGTGCCAGTAGTATAGATCCGACAGTGTTTACGCCCCAGCATTTT. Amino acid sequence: CASSIDPTVFTPQHF.

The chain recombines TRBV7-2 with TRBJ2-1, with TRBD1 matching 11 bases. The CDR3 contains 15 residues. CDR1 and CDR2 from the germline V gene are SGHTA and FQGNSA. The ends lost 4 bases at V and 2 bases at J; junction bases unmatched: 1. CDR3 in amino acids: CASSWDRGTYNEQFF. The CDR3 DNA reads TGTGCCAGCAGCTGGGACAGGGGGACCTACAATGAGCAGTTCTTC.

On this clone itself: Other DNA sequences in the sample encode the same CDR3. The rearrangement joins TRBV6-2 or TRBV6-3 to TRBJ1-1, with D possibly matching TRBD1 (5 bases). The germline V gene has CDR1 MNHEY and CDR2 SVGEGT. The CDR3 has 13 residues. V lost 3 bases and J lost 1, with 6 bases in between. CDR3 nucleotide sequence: TGTGCCAGCAGTTATCAGGGGAACACTGAAGCTTTCTTT. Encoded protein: CASSYQGNTEAFF.

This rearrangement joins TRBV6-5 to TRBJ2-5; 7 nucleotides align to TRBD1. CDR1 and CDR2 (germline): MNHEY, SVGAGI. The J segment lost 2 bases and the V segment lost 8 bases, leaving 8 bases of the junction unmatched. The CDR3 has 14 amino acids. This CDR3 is CASWKQGRQETQYF. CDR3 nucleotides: TGTGCCAGCTGGAAACAGGGGAGACAAGAGACCCAGTACTTC.

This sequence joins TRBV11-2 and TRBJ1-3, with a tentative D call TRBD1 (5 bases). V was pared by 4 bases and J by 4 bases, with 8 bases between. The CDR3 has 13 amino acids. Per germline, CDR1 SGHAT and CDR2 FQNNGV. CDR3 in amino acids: CASSSQDGNTIYF. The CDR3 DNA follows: TGTGCCAGCAGCTCACAGGACGGAAACACCATATATTTT.

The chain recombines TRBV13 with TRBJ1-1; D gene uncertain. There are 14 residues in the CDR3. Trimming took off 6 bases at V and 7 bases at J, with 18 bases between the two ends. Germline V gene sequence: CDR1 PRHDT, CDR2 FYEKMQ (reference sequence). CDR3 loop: CASSPLLEEIEAFF. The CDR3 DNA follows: TGTGCCAGCAGTCCTCTGCTGGAGGAGATTGAAGCTTTCTTT.

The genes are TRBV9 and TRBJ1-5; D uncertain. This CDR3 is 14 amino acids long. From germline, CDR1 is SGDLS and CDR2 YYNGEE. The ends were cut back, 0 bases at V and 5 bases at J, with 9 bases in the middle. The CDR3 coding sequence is TGTGCCAGCAGCGTAGGGCACCGTGATCAGCCCCAGCATTTT. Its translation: CASSVGHRDQPQHF.

The CDR3 DNA reads TGTGCCAGTAGTATAGATCGGTTTGCCGTTTATGGCTACACCTTC. Translating it yields CASSIDRFAVYGYTF. The J gene is TRBJ1-2, the V gene TRBV19; D ambiguous. Trimming pared 0 bases from V and 5 bases from J, leaving 13 bases between. The CDR3 is 15 amino acids. The V gene's germline CDR1 is LNHDA and CDR2 SQIVND (reference sequence). Full variable domain (outside the CDR3, taken from reference TRBV19 and TRBJ1-2): DGGITQSPKYLFRKEGQNVTLSCEQNLNHDAMYWYRQDPGQGLRLIYYSQIVNDFQKGDIAEGYSVSREKKESFPLTVTSAQKNPTAFYLCASSIDRFAVYGYTFGSGTRLTVV.

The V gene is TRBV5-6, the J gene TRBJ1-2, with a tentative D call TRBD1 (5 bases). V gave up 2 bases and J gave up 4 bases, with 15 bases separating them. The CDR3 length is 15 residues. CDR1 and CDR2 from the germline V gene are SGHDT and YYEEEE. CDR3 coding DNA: TGTGCCAGCAGCTTCCGGGACCAAATAACCTATGGCTACACCTTC. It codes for CASSFRDQITYGYTF. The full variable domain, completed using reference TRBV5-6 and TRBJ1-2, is DAGVTQSPTHLIKTRGQQVTLRCSPKSGHDTVSWYQQALGQGPQFIFQYYEEEERQRGNFPDRFSGHQFPNYSSELNVNALLLGDSALYLCASSFRDQITYGYTFGSGTRLTVV.